These 18 T cell receptor beta chains were sequenced from one sample in a study of T cells in localized non-small cell lung cancer. Profiling relied on immunoSEQ multiplex PCR, and the TCRdb table lists in-frame clones only, not all of them. The sample yields about 36,000 clones, roughly nine tenths seen once. This sample comprised peripheral blood, obtained before any cancer treatment. The receptors derive from a woman aged 40-70 years with stage I lung adenocarcinoma.

The rearrangement links TRBV28 to TRBJ2-7; D may be TRBD1 or TRBD2 (5 bases each). This CDR3 has 12 amino acids. Germline assignment: CDR1 MDHEN and CDR2 SYDVKM. V was shortened by 2 bases and J by 3 bases, with 5 bases between the two germline ends. The CDR3 sequence is CASSLGGYEQYF. The CDR3 region has the DNA TGTGCCAGCAGTTTAGGGGGCTACGAGCAGTACTTC.

The J gene is TRBJ2-2, the V gene TRBV27, with D tentatively TRBD2 (6 bases). V was trimmed by 4 bases and J by 6 bases, leaving 12 bases between them. The CDR3 covers 14 residues. CDR1 and CDR2 from the germline V gene are MNHEY and SMNVEV (reference sequence). The CDR3 is CASSSQRRAGELFF. The CDR3 DNA is TGTGCCAGCAGTTCCCAGCGGAGGGCCGGGGAGCTGTTTTTT.

The chain couples TRBV19 to TRBJ2-7; D is perhaps TRBD1 (7 bases). Germline CDR1 is LNHDA and CDR2 is SQIVND (reference sequence). V lost 5 bases, J lost 4 bases, and 12 bases lay in between. CDR3 length equals 13 residues. CDR3 DNA: TGTGCCAGTAGTTTGACAGGGAGGTACGAGCAGTACTTC. Translation gives CASSLTGRYEQYF.

CDR3 nucleotide sequence: TGCGCCAGCAGCCAAGAGGGGAGAACGAATTCACCCCTCCACTTT. Its protein is CASSQEGRTNSPLHF. The chain has TRBV4-3 and TRBJ1-6; no definite D call. The germline V gene encodes CDR1 LGHNA and CDR2 YSLEER. The ends were cut back, 0 bases at V and 7 bases at J, with 10 bases in the middle. CDR3 size: 15 residues.

Concerning this clone: Other DNA sequences from this sample encode an identical CDR3 as well. The chain has TRBV29-1 and TRBJ2-3; TRBD2 aligns across 8 bases. The CDR3 is made up of 15 amino acids. The germline V gene has CDR1 SQVTM and CDR2 ANQGSEA. Unmatched junction bases numbered 11, after V lost 6 bases and J lost 3 bases. The CDR3 DNA reads as TGCAGCGTGGGGGGACTCGCGGGGGGTACAGATACGCAGTATTTT. Amino acids: CSVGGLAGGTDTQYF.

The rearrangement uses TRBV7-2 and TRBJ2-3; 12 nucleotides align to TRBD2. CDR3 length: 15 amino acids. V shed 5 bases and J 8 bases; nucleotides not matched to a gene: 8. Per the germline V gene, CDR1 is SGHTA and CDR2 is FQGNSA. CDR3 loop: CASSRGLAGGGTQYF. Here the CDR3 DNA reads TGTGCCAGCAGCAGGGGACTAGCGGGCGGGGGTACGCAGTATTTT.

This chain uses TRBV6-1 with TRBJ1-1, with 7 bases fitting TRBD1. V lost 5 bases to trimming and J lost 0 bases; unmatched junction nucleotides: 3. Germline V gives CDR1 MNHNS, CDR2 SASEGT. This CDR3 is built from 14 residues. DNA of the CDR3: TGTGCCAGCAGTCCGGGACAGATGAACACTGAAGCTTTCTTT. Translating gives CASSPGQMNTEAFF.

This chain uses TRBV4-1 with TRBJ1-2; TRBD1 agrees at 7 bases. Germline V lookup: CDR1 MGHRA, CDR2 YSYEKL. J was trimmed by 4 bases and V by 4 bases; bases with no gene match: 9. This CDR3 comprises 15 residues. CDR3 amino acids: CASSPRQGASYGYTF. The CDR3 DNA reads as TGCGCCAGCAGCCCAAGACAGGGCGCGTCCTATGGCTACACCTTC.

Turning to this clone: One junction end disagrees with the germline gene, perhaps due to a read error. V and J are TRBV5-1 and TRBJ1-1; no definite D call. This CDR3 contains 15 residues. Germline V CDR1 and CDR2: SGHRS, YFSETQ. This CDR3 is CASSLEMGGPTEAFF. CDR3 nucleotides: TGTGCCAGCAGCTTGGAAATGGGAGGTCCCACTGAAGCTTTCTTT. Complete variable domain (other parts from reference TRBV5-1 and TRBJ1-1): KAGVTQTPRYLIKTRGQQVTLSCSPISGHRSVSWYQQTPGQGLQFLFEYFSETQRNKGNFPGRFSGRQFSNSRSEMNVSTLELGDSALYLCASSLEMGGPTEAFFGQGTRLTVV.

The chain uses TRBV6-1 and TRBJ2-7; perhaps TRBD2 as D (7 bases). This CDR3 is 15 amino acids long. V dropped 1 base and J dropped 4 bases, with 14 bases sitting between them. Per germline, CDR1 MNHNS and CDR2 SASEGT. The CDR3 nucleotides read TGTGCCAGCAGTGAAGTGGGGGGGGCTTCTTACGAGCAGTACTTC. It encodes CASSEVGGASYEQYF.

This clone has only a few counts. This rearrangement joins TRBV5-6 to TRBJ1-6; TRBD1 matches 7 bases. Germline V gene sequence: CDR1 SGHDT, CDR2 YYEEEE. V gave up 3 bases and J gave up 5 bases; unmatched junction bases: 2. CDR3 size: 14 residues. As DNA, the CDR3 is TGTGCCAGCAGCTGGGACAGAGATAATTCACCCCTCCACTTT. It translates to CASSWDRDNSPLHF.

This clone was seen only a few times. This sequence joins TRBV5-6 and TRBJ2-7, with TRBD2 as a possible D gene (5 bases). The germline V and J ends were trimmed by 0 bases and 8 bases, with 12 bases remaining between them. The CDR3 has 13 residues. CDR1 SGHDT and CDR2 YYEEEE come from the germline V gene. The CDR3 is CASSLVPRDQQYF. The CDR3 DNA sequence: TGTGCCAGCAGCTTGGTTCCCCGGGATCAGCAGTACTTC.

The chain employs TRBV7-2 and TRBJ2-2; a possible D gene is TRBD2 (6 bases). Germline CDR1 reads SGHTA; CDR2 reads FQGNSA. With 5 bases removed from V and 6 bases from J, the gap between germline ends came to 22 bases. The CDR3 covers 17 residues. CDR3 sequence: CASSPRLGSRGAGELFF. CDR3 DNA: TGTGCCAGCAGCCCCCGACTCGGATCGCGCGGGGCCGGGGAGCTGTTTTTT.

The CDR3 DNA is TGTGCCAGCAGCCTGAAGACGTGGTACCAAGAGACCCAGTACTTC. This translates into CASSLKTWYQETQYF. The chain carries TRBV7-9 and TRBJ2-5; D unclear. Germline lookup yields CDR1 SEHNR and CDR2 FQNEAQ (reference sequence). The CDR3 runs 15 residues. Trimming cost V 5 bases and J 0 bases, with 13 bases left between them.

This chain uses TRBV28 with TRBJ2-6, with no clear D. This CDR3 is built from 17 residues. With 4 bases removed from V and 0 bases from J, the gap between germline ends came to 13 bases. CDR1 and CDR2 (germline): MDHEN, SYDVKM. The CDR3 coding sequence is TGTGCCAGCAGTTCACCCCGGACGTCCTCTGGGGCCAACGTCCTGACTTTC. It yields the protein CASSSPRTSSGANVLTF.

The gene calls are TRBV18 and TRBJ2-7; 7 nucleotides agree with TRBD1. Trimming cost V 3 bases and J 1 base; bases outside gene matches: 12. The CDR3 totals 17 residues. Germline-derived CDR1 and CDR2 are KGHSH and LQKENI. CDR3 sequence reads: CASSPKGATSQSYEQYF. For the CDR3, the DNA is TGTGCCAGCTCACCCAAGGGGGCTACCTCCCAATCCTACGAGCAGTACTTC.

The J gene is TRBJ1-2, the V gene TRBV6-5, with TRBD1 as a possible D gene (6 bases). Trimming shortened V by 4 bases and J by 8 bases, and 14 bases separated the two germline ends. The germline V gene has CDR1 MNHEY and CDR2 SVGAGI. This CDR3 is 13 amino acids long. CDR3 region: CASSSTIQGGYTF. DNA of the CDR3: TGTGCCAGCAGTTCCACGATACAGGGCGGCTACACCTTC.

The V and J genes are TRBV6-6 and TRBJ1-1; 7 bases are shared with TRBD1. V lost 8 bases, J lost 4 bases, and 10 bases stayed unmatched. Germline-derived CDR1 and CDR2 are MNHNY and SVGAGI (reference sequence). The CDR3 length is 14 residues. As DNA, the CDR3 is TGTGCCAGCTGTGCCCCGGGACAGCTCACTGAAGCTTTCTTT. Translation: CASCAPGQLTEAFF.